This T cell receptor (beta chain) is drawn from a study of response to subunit inactivated influenza vaccine. TCRdb itself ran the RT-PCR reads through MiXCR, one entry per CDR3 protein. The sample yields 800,000 or so distinct CDR3 sequences, about 20% seen once. Trimming shortened V by 1 base and J by 6 bases, and 14 bases separated the two germline ends. The germline V gene has CDR1 MNHNS and CDR2 SASEGT. The CDR3 totals 15 residues. This clonotype was obtained from a man aged 50 or older who received an inactivated influenza vaccine. J is TRBJ2-3 and V is TRBV6-1; TRBD2 might be the D (5 bases). Sequenced here: PBMCs from blood, sampled 5 to 6 days after vaccination. The DNA of the CDR3 is TGTGCCAGCAGTGAAGTAGGAGGCCGCGGGGATACGCAGTATTTT. It yields the protein CASSEVGGRGDTQYF.